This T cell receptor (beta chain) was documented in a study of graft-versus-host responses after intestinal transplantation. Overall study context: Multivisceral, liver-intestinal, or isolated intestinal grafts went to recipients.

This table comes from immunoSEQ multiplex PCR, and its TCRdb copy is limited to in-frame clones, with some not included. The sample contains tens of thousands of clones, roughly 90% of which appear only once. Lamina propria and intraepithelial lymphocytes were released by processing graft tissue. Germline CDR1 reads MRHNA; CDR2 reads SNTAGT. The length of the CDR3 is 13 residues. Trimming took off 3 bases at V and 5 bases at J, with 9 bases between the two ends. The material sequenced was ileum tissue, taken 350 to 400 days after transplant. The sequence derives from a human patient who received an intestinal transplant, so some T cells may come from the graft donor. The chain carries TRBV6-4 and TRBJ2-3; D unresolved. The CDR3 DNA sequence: TGTGCCAGCAGTGAGCTGGACGGAGATACGCAGTATTTT. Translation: CASSELDGDTQYF.